Given below is one T cell receptor beta chain in context. This sample stems from a study of blood T cell repertoires in COVID-19. Clones were sequenced by immunoSEQ multiplex PCR, and TCRdb holds only the in-frame ones, with some missing. The sample shows a few hundred thousand clones, more than 70% of them seen only once. CDR3 length: 15 residues. The germline gives CDR1 PRHDT, CDR2 FYEKMQ (reference sequence). J was trimmed by 4 bases and V by 5 bases; bases with no gene match: 9. V and J are TRBV13 and TRBJ2-5, with TRBD2 matching 8 bases. The receptor was derived from a woman aged 55-70 years with COVID-19, enrolled during active disease. The sample taken for sequencing was peripheral blood. The CDR3 reads CASSPRGGRVETQYF. CDR3 DNA: TGTGCCAGCAGCCCCCGCGGGGGGAGGGTAGAGACCCAGTACTTC.